This TCR beta chain was obtained from a study of cytomegalovirus exposure and HLA in healthy donors. Study-wide context: T cells numbering about 200 million yielded approximately 120 million unique TCR beta sequences in an earlier analysis.

Primers for the PCR totalled 60 Vbeta and 13 Jbeta. Method: immunoSEQ multiplex PCR; TCRdb's copy keeps in-frame clones and lacks some. The data show more than 95,000 clones, about 76% seen once. Germline V CDR1 and CDR2: SGHAT, FQNNGV. The ends lost 1 base at V and 3 bases at J; junction bases unmatched: 8. The CDR3 is 16 residues long. This clonotype was sampled from a woman in her 30s in good health and CMV-seronegative. The specimen sequenced was PBMCs. V gene TRBV11-2 combines with J gene TRBJ2-7; 8 bases line up with TRBD1. The CDR3 DNA reads as TGTGCCAGCAGCTTAGCCAAGGGACAGGAGAGCTACGAGCAGTACTTC. Its protein is CASSLAKGQESYEQYF.